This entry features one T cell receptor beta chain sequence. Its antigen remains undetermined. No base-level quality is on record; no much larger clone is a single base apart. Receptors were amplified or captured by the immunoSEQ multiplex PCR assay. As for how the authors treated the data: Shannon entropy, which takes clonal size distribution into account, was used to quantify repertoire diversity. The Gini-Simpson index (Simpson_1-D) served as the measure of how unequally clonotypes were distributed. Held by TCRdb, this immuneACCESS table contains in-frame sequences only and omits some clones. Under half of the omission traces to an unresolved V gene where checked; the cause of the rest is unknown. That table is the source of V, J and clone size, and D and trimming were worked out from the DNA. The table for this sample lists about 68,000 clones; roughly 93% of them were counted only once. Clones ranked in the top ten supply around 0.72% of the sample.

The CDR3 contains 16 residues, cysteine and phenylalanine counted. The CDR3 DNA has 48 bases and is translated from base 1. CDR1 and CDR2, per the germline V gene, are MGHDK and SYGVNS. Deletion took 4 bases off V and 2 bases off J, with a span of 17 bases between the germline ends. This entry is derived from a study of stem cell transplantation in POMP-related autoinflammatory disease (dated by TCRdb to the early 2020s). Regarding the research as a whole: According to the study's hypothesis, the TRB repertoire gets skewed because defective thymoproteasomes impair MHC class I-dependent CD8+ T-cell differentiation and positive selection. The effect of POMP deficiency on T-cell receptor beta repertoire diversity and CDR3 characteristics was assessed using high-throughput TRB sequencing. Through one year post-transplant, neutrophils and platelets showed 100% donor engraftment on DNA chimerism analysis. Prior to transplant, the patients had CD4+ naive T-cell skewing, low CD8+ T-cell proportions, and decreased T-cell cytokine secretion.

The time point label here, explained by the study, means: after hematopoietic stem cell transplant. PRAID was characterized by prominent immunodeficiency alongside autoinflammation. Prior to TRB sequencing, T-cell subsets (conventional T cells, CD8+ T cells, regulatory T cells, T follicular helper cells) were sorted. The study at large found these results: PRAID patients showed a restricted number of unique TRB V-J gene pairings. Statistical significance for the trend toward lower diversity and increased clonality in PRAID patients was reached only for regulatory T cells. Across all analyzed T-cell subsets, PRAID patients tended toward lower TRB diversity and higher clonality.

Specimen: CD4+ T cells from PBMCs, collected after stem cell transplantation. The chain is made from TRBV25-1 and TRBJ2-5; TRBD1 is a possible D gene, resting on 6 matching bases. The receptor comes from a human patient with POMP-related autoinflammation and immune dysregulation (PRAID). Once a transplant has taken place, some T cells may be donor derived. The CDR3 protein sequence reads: CASSASSGTSQETQYF. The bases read TGTGCCAGCAGTGCCTCATCCGGGACATCACAAGAGACCCAGTACTTC.